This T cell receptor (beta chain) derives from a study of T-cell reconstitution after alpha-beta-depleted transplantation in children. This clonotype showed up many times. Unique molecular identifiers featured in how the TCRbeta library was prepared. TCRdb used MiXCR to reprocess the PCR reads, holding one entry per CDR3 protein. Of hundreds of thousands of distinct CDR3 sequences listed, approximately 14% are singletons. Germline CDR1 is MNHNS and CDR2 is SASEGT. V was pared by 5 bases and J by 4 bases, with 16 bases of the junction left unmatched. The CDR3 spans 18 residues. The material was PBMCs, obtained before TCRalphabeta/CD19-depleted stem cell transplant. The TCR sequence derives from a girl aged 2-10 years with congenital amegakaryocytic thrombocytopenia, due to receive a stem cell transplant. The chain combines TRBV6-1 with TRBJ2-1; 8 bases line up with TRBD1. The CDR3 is CASSTGTGLSNTYNEQFF. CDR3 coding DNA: TGTGCCAGCAGTACCGGGACAGGACTGAGTAATACGTACAATGAGCAGTTCTTC.